This entry lists 3 T cell receptor beta chains sequenced from one sample in a study of shared clonotypes between healthy human individuals. Naive CD8 isolation took CD45RO-negative cells positively selected for CCR7 and excluded terminally differentiated effector memory CD45RA+ cells. TCRdb keeps only in-frame clones here, not all; method: immunoSEQ multiplex PCR. The profile covers some 1,900,000 clones, with around 96% appearing a single time and approximately 1% taken by the ten largest. Sequenced input: naive CD8+ T cells sorted from blood. These receptors came from a young man in good health.

This clone was counted a single time. This CDR3 is also generated by other DNA sequences in the sample. The CDR3 DNA sequence: TGTGCCAGTAGTATAGGCACAGCCACTGAAGCTTTCTTT. This encodes CASSIGTATEAFF. This chain connects TRBV19 to TRBJ1-1; D remains unclear. V was trimmed by 1 base and J by 4 bases, leaving 7 bases between them. The CDR3 consists of 13 residues. Germline CDR1 is LNHDA and CDR2 is SQIVND (reference sequence).

Worth noting for this clone: Within the sample, other DNA sequences also encode this same CDR3. The chain has TRBV11-2 and TRBJ2-7; 7 bases are shared with TRBD1. The CDR3 consists of 13 residues. J lost 3 bases, V lost 5 bases, and 4 bases had no gene match. Germline-derived CDR1 and CDR2 are SGHAT and FQNNGV. CDR3 loop: CASSLGQVYEQYF. The CDR3 nucleotides read TGTGCCAGCAGCCTTGGACAGGTCTACGAGCAGTACTTC. Supplemented by reference TRBV11-2 and TRBJ2-7, the full variable domain reads EAGVAQSPRYKIIEKRQSVAFWCNPISGHATLYWYQQILGQGPKLLIQFQNNGVVDDSQLPKDRFSAERLKGVDSTLKIQPAKLEDSAVYLCASSLGQVYEQYFGPGTRLTVT.

The V and J genes are TRBV13 and TRBJ2-2, with unresolved D. V lost 3 bases, J lost 3 bases, and 11 bases lay in between. The CDR3 length is 15 residues. Germline CDR1 PRHDT, CDR2 FYEKMQ (reference sequence). The CDR3 region is CASSLWSSDTGELFF. CDR3 sequence (DNA): TGTGCCAGCAGCTTGTGGAGTAGTGACACCGGGGAGCTGTTTTTT.